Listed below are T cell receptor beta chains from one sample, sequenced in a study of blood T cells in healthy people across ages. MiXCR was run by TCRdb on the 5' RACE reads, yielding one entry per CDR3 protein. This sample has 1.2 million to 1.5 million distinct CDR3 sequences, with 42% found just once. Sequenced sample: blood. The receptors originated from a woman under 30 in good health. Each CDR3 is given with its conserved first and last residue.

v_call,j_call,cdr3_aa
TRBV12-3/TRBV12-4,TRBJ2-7,CASTRPSYEQYF
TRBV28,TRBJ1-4,CASSSPGANEKLFF
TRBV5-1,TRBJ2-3,CATRDRVATDTQYF
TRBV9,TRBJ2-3,CASSVSSGGDRGTQYF
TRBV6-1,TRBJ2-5,CASSEESLRETQYF
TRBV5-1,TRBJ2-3,CASSRAGSIVWDTQYF
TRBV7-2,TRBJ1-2,CASSLMGQGGGYTF
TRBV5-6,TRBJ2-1,CASSFRLADYNEQFF
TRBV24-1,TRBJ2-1,CATSDLGTSEYNEQLF
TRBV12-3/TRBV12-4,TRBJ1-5,CASSLDRGLWQPQHF
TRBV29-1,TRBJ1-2,CSVKTDANYGYTF
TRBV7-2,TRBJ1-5,CASSLQGDSNQPQHF
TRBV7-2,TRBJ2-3,CASSLVASGETTDTQYF
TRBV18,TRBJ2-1,CASSQPLAGTNNEQFF
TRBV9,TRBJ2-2,CASSAGLGNGAGELFF
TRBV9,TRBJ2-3,CASDGGDTQYF
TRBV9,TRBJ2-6,CASGGGGQGNFSGANVLTF
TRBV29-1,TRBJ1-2,CSVEDRGQDGYTF
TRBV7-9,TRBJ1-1,CASSSPLGSNTEAFF
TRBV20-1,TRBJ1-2,CSAAARVDYGYTF
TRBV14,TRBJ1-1,CASSPQSGGTEAFF
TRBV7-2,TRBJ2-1,CASSFPRGEQFF
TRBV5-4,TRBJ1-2,CASSSPDGAYGYTF
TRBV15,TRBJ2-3,CATRGPTDTQYF
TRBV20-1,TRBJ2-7,CSATGSDLTYEQYF
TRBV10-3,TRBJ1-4,CASWTGANEKLFF
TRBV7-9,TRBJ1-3,CASSNTGGGFFGNTIYF
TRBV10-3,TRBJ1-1,CAISGPGIEAFF
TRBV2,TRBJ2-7,CASRSQGRSYEQYF
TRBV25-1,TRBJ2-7,CASSEYFGEAGEPEQYF
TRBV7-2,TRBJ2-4,CASSLTQGAREQYF
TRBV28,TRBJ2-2,CASRDRTGELFF
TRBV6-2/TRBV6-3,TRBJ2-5,CASSWTHRTYQETQYF
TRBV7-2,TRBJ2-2,CASSSGTSGRAKELFF
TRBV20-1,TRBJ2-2,CSARVWAEQNTGELFF
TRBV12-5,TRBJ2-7,CASDLKTGPSYF